The 16 T cell receptor beta chains listed next were all sequenced from one sample in a study of cytomegalovirus exposure and HLA in healthy donors. In the PCR, 60 Vbeta and 13 Jbeta primers were used. Sequenced by immunoSEQ multiplex PCR; TCRdb stores in-frame clones only, minus some. This sample carries 150,000 or so clones, around 80% of them seen once, and the ten largest clones take 2% to 3%. Sequenced: PBMCs. These receptors were collected from a man aged 50-60 years in good health and CMV-seronegative.

This chain joins TRBV7-2 and TRBJ2-7, with D possibly being TRBD2 (5 bases). The V end was cut by 5 bases, the J end by 3 bases, with 11 bases between. CDR1 and CDR2 (germline): SGHTA, FQGNSA. There are 13 residues in the CDR3. The chain's CDR3 is CASSLTADYEQYF. The CDR3 DNA reads TGTGCCAGCAGCCTCACAGCGGACTACGAGCAGTACTTC.

V and J are TRBV7-3 and TRBJ2-1; possibly TRBD2 for D (6 bases). Trimming pared 0 bases from V and 7 bases from J, leaving 13 bases between. The germline gives CDR1 SGHTA, CDR2 FQGTGA. The CDR3 length is 15 residues. Here the CDR3 reads CASSLTGTGRNEQFF. CDR3 in DNA: TGTGCCAGCAGCTTAACGGGGACTGGGAGGAATGAGCAGTTCTTC. Filled out from reference TRBV7-3 and TRBJ2-1, the complete variable domain reads GAGVSQTPSNKVTEKGKYVELRCDPISGHTALYWYRQSLGQGPEFLIYFQGTGAADDSGLPNDRFFAVRPEGSVSTLKIQRTERGDSAVYLCASSLTGTGRNEQFFGPGTRLTVL.

This chain connects TRBV18 to TRBJ2-1, with D perhaps TRBD1 (6 bases). V was pared by 2 bases and J by 9 bases, with 17 bases between. Germline CDR1 reads KGHSH; CDR2 reads LQKENI. The CDR3 has 15 amino acids. CDR3 protein: CASSPVGVRGSEQFF. In DNA form, the CDR3 reads TGTGCCAGCTCACCAGTGGGGGTTAGGGGGAGTGAGCAGTTCTTC.

V and J are TRBV14 and TRBJ2-5; TRBD2 is a possible D gene (5 bases). CDR3 length equals 16 residues. The V end was cut by 4 bases, the J end by 3 bases, with 18 bases between. The germline gives CDR1 SGHDN, CDR2 FVKESK. The CDR3 loop is CASSPGLARLEETQYF. The CDR3 nucleotides are TGTGCCAGCAGCCCCGGCCTAGCCCGATTGGAAGAGACCCAGTACTTC.

The CDR3 DNA reads TGTGCCAGCAGCTTAATGGGTAGCGGGAGCGATAATGAGCAGTTCTTC. Residues: CASSLMGSGSDNEQFF. This sequence joins TRBV11-3 and TRBJ2-1, with TRBD2 identical over 9 bases. The trim removed 2 bases at V and 7 bases at J, leaving 9 bases unmatched. CDR1 SGHNT and CDR2 YENEEA come from the germline V gene. The CDR3 extends over 16 amino acids.

The chain uses TRBV30 and TRBJ2-3, with 10 bases matching TRBD2. Germline V gives CDR1 GTSNPN, CDR2 SVGIG (reference sequence). The CDR3 sequence is 16 residues long. With 1 base clipped from V and 4 bases from J, the junction kept 8 bases outside the gene matches. CDR3 in amino acids: CAWSENSGGLADTQYF. For the CDR3, the DNA is TGTGCCTGGAGTGAAAATAGCGGGGGGTTGGCAGATACGCAGTATTTT. Supplemented by reference TRBV30 and TRBJ2-3, the full variable domain reads SQTIHQWPATLVQPVGSPLSLECTVEGTSNPNLYWYRQAAGRGLQLLFYSVGIGQISSEVPQNLSASRPQDRQFILSSKKLLLSDSGFYLCAWSENSGGLADTQYFGPGTRLTVL.

The J gene is TRBJ2-2, the V gene TRBV14; 8 positions agree with TRBD1. Germline CDR1 reads SGHDN; CDR2 reads FVKESK. The V gene end was trimmed by 4 bases and the J gene end by 7 bases; junction bases not matched to a gene: 17. The CDR3 loop spans 18 amino acids. The CDR3 DNA sequence: TGTGCCAGCAGCCGGCTAAGACCGGCAGGGGGCCCTGGCGGGGAGCTGTTTTTT. Translated, it gives CASSRLRPAGGPGGELFF.

The V and J genes are TRBV7-9 and TRBJ1-4; 9 bases match TRBD1. The germline V gene has CDR1 SEHNR and CDR2 FQNEAQ (reference sequence). The ends lost 5 bases at V and 6 bases at J; junction bases unmatched: 10. The CDR3 contains 16 residues. CDR3 nucleotides: TGTGCCAGCAGCCCCACCACAGGGGGCGCCGATGAAAAACTGTTTTTT. Translating it yields CASSPTTGGADEKLFF.

This clone was observed a handful of times. This chain joins TRBV28 and TRBJ2-1; 8 bases agree with TRBD2. The CDR3 contains 15 residues. Trimming took 5 bases from V and 5 from J; bases not matched to a gene: 8. Germline assignment: CDR1 MDHEN and CDR2 SYDVKM. Written as DNA, the CDR3 is TGTGCCAGCAGTCCTAGCGGGTCTCGGAACAATGAGCAGTTCTTC. This translates into CASSPSGSRNNEQFF.

The V and J genes are TRBV14 and TRBJ1-1; 8 nucleotides line up with TRBD1. The V and J ends lost 0 bases and 0 bases, in that order; junction bases with no gene match: 9. The CDR3 is made up of 18 amino acids. Germline V gene lookup returns CDR1 SGHDN and CDR2 FVKESK. In nucleotides, the CDR3 is TGTGCCAGCAGCCAAGATACGTTTAGGGACAGGTTGAACACTGAAGCTTTCTTT. Its translation is CASSQDTFRDRLNTEAFF.

As concerns this clone: One junction end does not reproduce the germline sequence, and a read error may be involved. The chain joins TRBV7-7 to TRBJ2-3, with a weak D call TRBD1 (6 bases). CDR1 is SSHAT, CDR2 FNYEAQ, per germline (reference sequence). This CDR3 contains 14 residues. CDR3 residues: CASSMSGATDTQYF. The DNA of the CDR3 is TGTGCTAGCAGCATGTCAGGGGCTACAGATACGCAGTATTTT.

The chain joins TRBV5-1 to TRBJ2-2, with TRBD2 identical over 13 bases. The J segment lost 4 bases and the V segment lost 4 bases, leaving 10 bases of the junction unmatched. CDR1 is SGHRS and CDR2 is YFSETQ in the germline V gene. This CDR3 region has 18 residues. CDR3 coding DNA: TGCGCCAGCAGCCCCGGGACTAGCGGGATTTTAAGCACCGGGGAGCTGTTTTTT. Translated, it gives CASSPGTSGILSTGELFF.

The chain is built from TRBV5-1 and TRBJ2-5; tentative D call: TRBD1 (5 bases). The V and J ends lost 2 bases and 2 bases respectively, with 7 bases between them. The CDR3 consists of 13 residues. CDR1 is SGHRS, CDR2 YFSETQ, per germline. CDR3 loop: CASSFRQQETQYF. The CDR3 DNA is TGCGCCAGCAGCTTCCGACAGCAAGAGACCCAGTACTTC.

The rearrangement joins TRBV11-3 to TRBJ2-6, with D possibly matching TRBD2 (5 bases). Per germline, CDR1 SGHNT and CDR2 YENEEA. Trimming shortened V by 5 bases and J by 0 bases, and 11 bases separated the two germline ends. The CDR3 is made up of 16 amino acids. The CDR3 region is CASSLSGFSGANVLTF. The DNA of the CDR3 is TGTGCCAGCAGCCTCAGCGGCTTCTCTGGGGCCAACGTCCTGACTTTC.

The chain has TRBV28 and TRBJ1-1; D may be TRBD1 (5 bases). Trimming took 1 base from V and 5 from J, leaving 11 bases between them. This CDR3 contains 14 residues. CDR1 and CDR2 (germline): MDHEN, SYDVKM. The DNA for the CDR3 is TGTGCCAGCAGTTTATTAAGGGGCGCGACTGAAGCTTTCTTT. This gives the protein CASSLLRGATEAFF. Looking up the rest from reference TRBV28 and TRBJ1-1 gives the full variable domain: DVKVTQSSRYLVKRTGEKVFLECVQDMDHENMFWYRQDPGLGLRLIYFSYDVKMKEKGDIPEGYSVSREKKERFSLILESASTNQTSMYLCASSLLRGATEAFFGQGTRLTVV.

This clone showed up just a few times. V usage is TRBV9 and J usage is TRBJ2-1; D gene unclear. Trimming cost V 0 bases and J 2 bases, with 6 bases left between them. Germline V CDR1 and CDR2: SGDLS, YYNGEE. The CDR3 covers 14 residues. The CDR3 sequence is CASSVASTYNEQFF. The CDR3 DNA follows: TGTGCCAGCAGCGTAGCTAGTACCTACAATGAGCAGTTCTTC.